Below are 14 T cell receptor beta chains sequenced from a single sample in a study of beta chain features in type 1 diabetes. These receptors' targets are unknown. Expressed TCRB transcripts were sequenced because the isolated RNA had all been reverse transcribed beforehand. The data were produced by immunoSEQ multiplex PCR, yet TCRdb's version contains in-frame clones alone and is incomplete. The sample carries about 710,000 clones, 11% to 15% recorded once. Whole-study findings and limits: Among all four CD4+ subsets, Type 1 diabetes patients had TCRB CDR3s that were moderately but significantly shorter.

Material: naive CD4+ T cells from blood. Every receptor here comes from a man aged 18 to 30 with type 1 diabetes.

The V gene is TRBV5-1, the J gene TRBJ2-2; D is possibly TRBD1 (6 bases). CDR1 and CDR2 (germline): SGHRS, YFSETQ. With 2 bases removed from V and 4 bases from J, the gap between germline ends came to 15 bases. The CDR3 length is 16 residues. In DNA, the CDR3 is TGCGCCAGCAGCTTTGAGTCGAGGGGGAGCACCGGGGAGCTGTTTTTT. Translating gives CASSFESRGSTGELFF.

Here the CDR3 reads CASLRAFQETQYF. The CDR3 coding sequence is TGTGCCAGCCTTAGAGCGTTCCAAGAGACCCAGTACTTC. This rearrangement joins TRBV6-6 to TRBJ2-5; unclear D gene. This CDR3 region has 13 residues. V lost 8 bases and J lost 1, with 11 bases in between. CDR1 and CDR2 (germline): MNHNY, SVGAGI (reference sequence).

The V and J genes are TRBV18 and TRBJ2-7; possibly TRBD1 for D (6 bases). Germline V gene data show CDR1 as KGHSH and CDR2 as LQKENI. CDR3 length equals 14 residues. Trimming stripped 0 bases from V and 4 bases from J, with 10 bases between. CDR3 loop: CASSPPGHAYEQYF. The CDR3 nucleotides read TGTGCCAGCTCACCACCGGGACATGCGTACGAGCAGTACTTC.

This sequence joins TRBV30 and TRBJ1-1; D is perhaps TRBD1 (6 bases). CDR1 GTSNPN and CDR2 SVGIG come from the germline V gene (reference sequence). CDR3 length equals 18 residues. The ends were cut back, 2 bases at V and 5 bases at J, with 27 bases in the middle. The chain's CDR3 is CAWSHLLRAGALGTEAFF. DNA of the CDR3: TGTGCCTGGAGTCATCTACTTCGGGCAGGGGCCCTGGGAACTGAAGCTTTCTTT.

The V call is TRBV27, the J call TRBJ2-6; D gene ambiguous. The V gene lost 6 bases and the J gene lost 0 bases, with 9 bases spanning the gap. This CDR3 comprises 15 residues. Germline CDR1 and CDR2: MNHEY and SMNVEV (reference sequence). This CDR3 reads CASRFAYSGANVLTF. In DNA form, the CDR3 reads TGTGCCAGCAGATTCGCCTACTCTGGGGCCAACGTCCTGACTTTC.

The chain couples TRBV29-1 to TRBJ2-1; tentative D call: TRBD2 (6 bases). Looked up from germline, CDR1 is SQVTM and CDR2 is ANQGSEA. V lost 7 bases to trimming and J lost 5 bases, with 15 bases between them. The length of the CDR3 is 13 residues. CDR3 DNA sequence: TGCAGCGGAGCCGGGACTCTTAACAATGAGCAGTTCTTC. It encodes CSGAGTLNNEQFF.

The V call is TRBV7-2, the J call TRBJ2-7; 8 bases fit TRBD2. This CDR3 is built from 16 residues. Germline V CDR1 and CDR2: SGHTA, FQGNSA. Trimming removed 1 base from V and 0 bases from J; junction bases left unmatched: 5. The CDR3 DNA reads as TGTGCCAGCAGCTTAGTTGTAAGCGGGAGCTCCTACGAGCAGTACTTC. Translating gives CASSLVVSGSSYEQYF. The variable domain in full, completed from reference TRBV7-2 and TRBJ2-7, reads GAGVSQSPSNKVTEKGKDVELRCDPISGHTALYWYRQSLGQGLEFLIYFQGNSAPDKSGLPSDRFSAERTGGSVSTLTIQRTQQEDSAVYLCASSLVVSGSSYEQYFGPGTRLTVT.

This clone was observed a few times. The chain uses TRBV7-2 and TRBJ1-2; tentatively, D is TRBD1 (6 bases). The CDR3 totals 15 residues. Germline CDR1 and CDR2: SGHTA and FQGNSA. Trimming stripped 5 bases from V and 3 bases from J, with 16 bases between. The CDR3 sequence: CASSAAAGEDYGYTF. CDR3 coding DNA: TGTGCCAGCAGCGCGGCGGCAGGGGAGGACTATGGCTACACCTTC.

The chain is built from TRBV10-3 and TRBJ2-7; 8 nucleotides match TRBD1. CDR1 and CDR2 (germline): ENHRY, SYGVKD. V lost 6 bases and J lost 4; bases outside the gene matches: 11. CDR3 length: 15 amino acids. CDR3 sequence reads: CAISAQGAPSYEQYF. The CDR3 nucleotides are TGTGCCATCAGCGCCCAGGGGGCCCCTTCTTACGAGCAGTACTTC.

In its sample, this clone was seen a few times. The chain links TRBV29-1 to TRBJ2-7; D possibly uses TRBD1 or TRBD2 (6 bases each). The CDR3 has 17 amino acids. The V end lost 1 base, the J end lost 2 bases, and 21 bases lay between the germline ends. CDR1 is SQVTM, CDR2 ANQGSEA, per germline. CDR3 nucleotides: TGCAGCGTTGAAGGTGGAGGGAAGAGGGGGTCTCCCTACGAGCAGTACTTC. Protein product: CSVEGGGKRGSPYEQYF.

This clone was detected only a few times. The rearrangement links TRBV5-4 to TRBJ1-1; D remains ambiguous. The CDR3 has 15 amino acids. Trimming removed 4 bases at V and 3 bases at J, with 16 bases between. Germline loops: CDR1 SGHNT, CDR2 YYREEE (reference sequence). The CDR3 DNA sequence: TGTGCCAGCAGCGGACGGGTGGGTAGTTACACTGAAGCTTTCTTT. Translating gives CASSGRVGSYTEAFF.

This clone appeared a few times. The CDR3 DNA reads as TGTGCCAGCAGTATGAGAACTAGCGGGGGGAAGGAGACCCAGTACTTC. Amino acids: CASSMRTSGGKETQYF. This sequence joins TRBV28 and TRBJ2-5; 12 nucleotides line up with TRBD2. The germline gives CDR1 MDHEN, CDR2 SYDVKM. Trimming at V came to 5 bases and at J to 5 bases, leaving 9 bases not matched to a gene. The CDR3 spans 16 residues.

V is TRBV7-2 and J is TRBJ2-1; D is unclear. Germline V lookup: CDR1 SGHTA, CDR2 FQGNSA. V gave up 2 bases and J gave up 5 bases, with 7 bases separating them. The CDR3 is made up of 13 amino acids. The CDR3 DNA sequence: TGTGCCAGCAGCTTAAGGTCTCACAATGAGCAGTTCTTC. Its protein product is CASSLRSHNEQFF. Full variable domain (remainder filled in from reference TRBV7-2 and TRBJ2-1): GAGVSQSPSNKVTEKGKDVELRCDPISGHTALYWYRQSLGQGLEFLIYFQGNSAPDKSGLPSDRFSAERTGGSVSTLTIQRTQQEDSAVYLCASSLRSHNEQFFGPGTRLTVL.

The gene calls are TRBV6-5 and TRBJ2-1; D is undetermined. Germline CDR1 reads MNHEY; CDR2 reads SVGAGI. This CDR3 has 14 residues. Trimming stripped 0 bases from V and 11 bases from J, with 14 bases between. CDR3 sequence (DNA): TGTGCCAGCAGTTACTCGATTCCTGCCCACCAGCAGTTCTTC. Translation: CASSYSIPAHQQFF.